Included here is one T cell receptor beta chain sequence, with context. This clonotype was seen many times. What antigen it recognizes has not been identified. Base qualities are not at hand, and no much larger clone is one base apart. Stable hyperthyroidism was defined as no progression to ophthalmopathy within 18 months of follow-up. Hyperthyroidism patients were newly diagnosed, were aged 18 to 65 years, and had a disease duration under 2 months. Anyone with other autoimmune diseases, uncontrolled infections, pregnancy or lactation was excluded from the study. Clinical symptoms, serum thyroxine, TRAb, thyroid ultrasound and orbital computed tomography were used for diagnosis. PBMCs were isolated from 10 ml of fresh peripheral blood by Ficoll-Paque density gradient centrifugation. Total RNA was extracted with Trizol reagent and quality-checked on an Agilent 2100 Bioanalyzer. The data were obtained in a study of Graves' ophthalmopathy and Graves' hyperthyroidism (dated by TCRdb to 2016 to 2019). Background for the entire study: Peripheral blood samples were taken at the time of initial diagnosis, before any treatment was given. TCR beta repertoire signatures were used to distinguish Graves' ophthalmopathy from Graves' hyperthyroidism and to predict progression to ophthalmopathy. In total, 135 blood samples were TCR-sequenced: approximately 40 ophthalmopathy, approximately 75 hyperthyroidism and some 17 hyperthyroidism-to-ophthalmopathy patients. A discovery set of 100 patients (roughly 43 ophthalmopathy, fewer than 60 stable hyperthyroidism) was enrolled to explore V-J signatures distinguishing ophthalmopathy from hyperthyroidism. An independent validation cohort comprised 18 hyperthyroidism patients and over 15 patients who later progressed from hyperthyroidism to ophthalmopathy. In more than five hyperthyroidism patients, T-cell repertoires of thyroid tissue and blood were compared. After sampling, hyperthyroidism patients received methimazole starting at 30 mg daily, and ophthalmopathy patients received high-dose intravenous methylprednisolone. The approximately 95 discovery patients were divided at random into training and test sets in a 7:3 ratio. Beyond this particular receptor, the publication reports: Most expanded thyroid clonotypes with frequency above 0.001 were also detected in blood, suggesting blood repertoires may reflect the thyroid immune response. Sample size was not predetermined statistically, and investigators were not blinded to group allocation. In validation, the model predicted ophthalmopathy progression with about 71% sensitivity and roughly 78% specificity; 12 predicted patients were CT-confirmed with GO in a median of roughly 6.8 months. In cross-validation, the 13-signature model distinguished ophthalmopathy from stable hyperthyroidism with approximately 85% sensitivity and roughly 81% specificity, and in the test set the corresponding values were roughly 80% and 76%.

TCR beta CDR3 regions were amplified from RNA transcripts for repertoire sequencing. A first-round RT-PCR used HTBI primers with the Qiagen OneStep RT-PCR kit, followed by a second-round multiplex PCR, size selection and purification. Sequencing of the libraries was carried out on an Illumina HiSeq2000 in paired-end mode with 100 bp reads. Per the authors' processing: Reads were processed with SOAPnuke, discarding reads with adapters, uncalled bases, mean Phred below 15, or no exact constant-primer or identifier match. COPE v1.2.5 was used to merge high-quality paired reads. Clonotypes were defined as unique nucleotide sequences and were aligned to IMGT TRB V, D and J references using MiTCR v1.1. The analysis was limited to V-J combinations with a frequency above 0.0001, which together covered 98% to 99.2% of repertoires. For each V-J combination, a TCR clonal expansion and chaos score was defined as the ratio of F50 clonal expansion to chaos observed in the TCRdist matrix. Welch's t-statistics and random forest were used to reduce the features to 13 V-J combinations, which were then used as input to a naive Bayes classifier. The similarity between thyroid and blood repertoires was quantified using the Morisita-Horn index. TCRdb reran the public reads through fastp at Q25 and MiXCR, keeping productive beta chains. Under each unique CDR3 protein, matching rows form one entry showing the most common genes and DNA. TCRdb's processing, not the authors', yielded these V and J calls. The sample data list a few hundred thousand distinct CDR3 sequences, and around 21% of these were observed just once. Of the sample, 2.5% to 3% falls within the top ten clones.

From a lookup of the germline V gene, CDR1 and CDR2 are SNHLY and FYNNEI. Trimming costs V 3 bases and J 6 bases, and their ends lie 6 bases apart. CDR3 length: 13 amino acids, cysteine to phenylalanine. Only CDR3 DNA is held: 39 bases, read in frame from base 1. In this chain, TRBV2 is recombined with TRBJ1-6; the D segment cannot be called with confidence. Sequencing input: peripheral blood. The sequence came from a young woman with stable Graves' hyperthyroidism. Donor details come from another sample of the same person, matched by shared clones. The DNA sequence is TGTGCCAGCAGTGAGGCGGGTAATTCACCCCTCCACTTT. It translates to CASSEAGNSPLHF.